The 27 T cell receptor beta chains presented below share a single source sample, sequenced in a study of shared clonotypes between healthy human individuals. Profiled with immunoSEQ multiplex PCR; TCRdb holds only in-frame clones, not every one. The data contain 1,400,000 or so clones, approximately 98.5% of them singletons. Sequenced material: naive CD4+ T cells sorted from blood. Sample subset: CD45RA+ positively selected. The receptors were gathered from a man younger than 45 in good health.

In DNA form, the CDR3 reads TGTGCCAGCAGCCAAAATCCCCTGGGCAACGAGCAGTACTTC. Its protein product is CASSQNPLGNEQYF. The chain uses TRBV9 and TRBJ2-7; no clear D. Trimming removed 4 bases from V and 5 bases from J, with 16 bases in between. The length of the CDR3 is 14 residues. Germline V gene sequence: CDR1 SGDLS, CDR2 YYNGEE.

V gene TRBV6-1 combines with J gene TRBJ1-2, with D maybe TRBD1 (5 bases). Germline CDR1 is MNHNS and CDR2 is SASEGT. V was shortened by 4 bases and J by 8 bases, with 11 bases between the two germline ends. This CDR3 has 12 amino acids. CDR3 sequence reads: CASSAQGDGYTF. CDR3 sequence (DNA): TGTGCCAGCAGTGCGCAGGGTGACGGCTACACCTTC.

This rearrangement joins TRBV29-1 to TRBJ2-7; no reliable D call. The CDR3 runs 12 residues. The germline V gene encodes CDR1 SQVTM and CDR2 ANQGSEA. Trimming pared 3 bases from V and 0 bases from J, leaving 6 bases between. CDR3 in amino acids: CSVEVVSYEQYF. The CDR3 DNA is TGCAGCGTTGAGGTGGTCTCCTACGAGCAGTACTTC.

The CDR3 region is CASRPVLAYEQFF. The CDR3 bases are TGCGCCAGCAGGCCTGTCCTAGCATATGAGCAGTTCTTC. The chain joins TRBV4-1 to TRBJ2-1; a possible D gene is TRBD2 (5 bases). CDR3 length equals 13 residues. Germline V gives CDR1 MGHRA, CDR2 YSYEKL. Trimming took off 6 bases at V and 8 bases at J, with 14 bases between the two ends.

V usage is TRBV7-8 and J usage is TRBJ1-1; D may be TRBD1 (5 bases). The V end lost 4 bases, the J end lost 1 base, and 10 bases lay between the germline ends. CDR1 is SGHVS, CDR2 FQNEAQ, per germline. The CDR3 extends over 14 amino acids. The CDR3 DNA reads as TGTGCCAGCAGCTCAGGGACGGGGAACACTGAAGCTTTCTTT. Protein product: CASSSGTGNTEAFF. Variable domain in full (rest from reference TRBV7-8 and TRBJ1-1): GAGVSQSPRYKVAKRGQDVALRCDPISGHVSLFWYQQALGQGPEFLTYFQNEAQLDKSGLPSDRFFAERPEGSVSTLKIQRTQQEDSAVYLCASSSGTGNTEAFFGQGTRLTVV.

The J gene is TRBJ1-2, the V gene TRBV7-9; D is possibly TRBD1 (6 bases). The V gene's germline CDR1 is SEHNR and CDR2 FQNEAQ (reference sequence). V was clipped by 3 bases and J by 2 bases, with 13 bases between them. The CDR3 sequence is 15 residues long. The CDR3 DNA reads TGTGCCAGCAGCTTTTTCGGGGGGCTGAACTATGGCTACACCTTC. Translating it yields CASSFFGGLNYGYTF. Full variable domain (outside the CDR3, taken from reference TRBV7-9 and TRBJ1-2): DTGVSQNPRHKITKRGQNVTFRCDPISEHNRLYWYRQTLGQGPEFLTYFQNEAQLEKSRLLSDRFSAERPKGSFSTLEIQRTEQGDSAMYLCASSFFGGLNYGYTFGSGTRLTVV.

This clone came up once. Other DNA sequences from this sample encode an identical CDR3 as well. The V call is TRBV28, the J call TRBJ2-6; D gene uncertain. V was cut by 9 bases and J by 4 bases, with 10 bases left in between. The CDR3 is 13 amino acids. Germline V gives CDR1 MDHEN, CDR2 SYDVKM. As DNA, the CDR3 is TGTGCCAGTAGGCCTTCCGGGGCCAACGTCCTGACTTTC. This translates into CASRPSGANVLTF.

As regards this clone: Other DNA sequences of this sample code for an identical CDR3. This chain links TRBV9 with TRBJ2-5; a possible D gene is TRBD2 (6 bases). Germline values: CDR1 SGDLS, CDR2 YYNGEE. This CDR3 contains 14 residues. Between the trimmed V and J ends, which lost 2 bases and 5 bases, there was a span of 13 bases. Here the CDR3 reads CASSVGGGLETQYF. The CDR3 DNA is TGTGCCAGCAGCGTGGGTGGAGGGTTGGAGACCCAGTACTTC.

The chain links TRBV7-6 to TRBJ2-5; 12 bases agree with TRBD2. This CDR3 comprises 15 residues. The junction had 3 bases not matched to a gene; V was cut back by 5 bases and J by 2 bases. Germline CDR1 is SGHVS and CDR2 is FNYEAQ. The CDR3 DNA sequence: TGTGCCAGCAGCAACGGACTAGCGGGACAAGAGACCCAGTACTTC. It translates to CASSNGLAGQETQYF.

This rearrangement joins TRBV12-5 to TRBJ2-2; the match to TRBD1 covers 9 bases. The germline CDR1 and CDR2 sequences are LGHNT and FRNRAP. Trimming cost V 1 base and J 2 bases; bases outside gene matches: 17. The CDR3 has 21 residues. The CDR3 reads CASGLGINNRGLGFNTGELFF. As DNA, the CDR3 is TGTGCTAGTGGTTTGGGAATTAACAACAGGGGGCTCGGTTTCAACACCGGGGAGCTGTTTTTT.

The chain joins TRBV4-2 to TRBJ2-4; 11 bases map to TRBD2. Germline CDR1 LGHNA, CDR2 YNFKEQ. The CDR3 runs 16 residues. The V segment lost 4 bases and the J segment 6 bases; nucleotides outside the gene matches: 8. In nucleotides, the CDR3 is TGTGCCAGCAGCCGCATAGCGGGAGGGGGATCAAACATTCAGTACTTC. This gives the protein CASSRIAGGGSNIQYF.

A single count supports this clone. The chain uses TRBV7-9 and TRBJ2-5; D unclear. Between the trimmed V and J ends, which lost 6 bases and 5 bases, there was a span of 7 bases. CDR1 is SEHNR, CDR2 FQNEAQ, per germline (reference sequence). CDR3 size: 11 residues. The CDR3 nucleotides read TGTGCCAGCAGGGAAAAGGAGACCCAGTACTTC. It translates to CASREKETQYF.

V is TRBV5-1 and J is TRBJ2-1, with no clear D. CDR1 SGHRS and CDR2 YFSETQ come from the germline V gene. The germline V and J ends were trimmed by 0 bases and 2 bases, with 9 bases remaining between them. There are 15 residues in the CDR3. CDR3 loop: CASSLVSVPYNEQFF. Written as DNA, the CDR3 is TGCGCCAGCAGCTTGGTATCGGTACCCTACAATGAGCAGTTCTTC. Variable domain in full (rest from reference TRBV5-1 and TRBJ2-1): KAGVTQTPRYLIKTRGQQVTLSCSPISGHRSVSWYQQTPGQGLQFLFEYFSETQRNKGNFPGRFSGRQFSNSRSEMNVSTLELGDSALYLCASSLVSVPYNEQFFGPGTRLTVL.

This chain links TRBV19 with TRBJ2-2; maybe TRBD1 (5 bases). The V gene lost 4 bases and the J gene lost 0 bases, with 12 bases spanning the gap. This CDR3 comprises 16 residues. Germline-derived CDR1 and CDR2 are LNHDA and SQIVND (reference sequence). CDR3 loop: CASSTLRTSNTGELFF. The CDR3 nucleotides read TGTGCCAGTAGTACACTGAGGACATCGAACACCGGGGAGCTGTTTTTT.

The CDR3 loop reads CASSSGRVRDEQFF. The DNA of the CDR3 is TGCGCCAGCAGTAGCGGGAGGGTCCGCGATGAGCAGTTCTTC. J is TRBJ2-1 and V is TRBV10-1, with 10 bases aligning to TRBD2. The CDR3 is made up of 14 amino acids. CDR1 is WNHNN and CDR2 is SYGVQD in the germline V gene (reference sequence). Trimming removed 5 bases from V and 8 bases from J; junction bases left unmatched: 6.

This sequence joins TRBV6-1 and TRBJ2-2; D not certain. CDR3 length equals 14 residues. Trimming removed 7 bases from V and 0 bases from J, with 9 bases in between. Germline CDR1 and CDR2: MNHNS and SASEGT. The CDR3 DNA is TGTGCCAGCACCCCTGAGCCGAACACCGGGGAGCTGTTTTTT. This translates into CASTPEPNTGELFF.

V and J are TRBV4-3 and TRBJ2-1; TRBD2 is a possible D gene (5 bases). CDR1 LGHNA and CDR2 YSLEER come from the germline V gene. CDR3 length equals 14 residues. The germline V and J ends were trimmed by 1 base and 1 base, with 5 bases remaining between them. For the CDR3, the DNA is TGCGCCAGCAGCCAAGGGACTTCCTACAATGAGCAGTTCTTC. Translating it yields CASSQGTSYNEQFF.

CDR3 loop: CASRLAPSTRIPYEQYF. The CDR3, as DNA: TGTGCAAGTCGCTTAGCCCCCTCGACTAGAATCCCCTACGAGCAGTACTTC. This sequence joins TRBV12-2 and TRBJ2-7; TRBD2, the table's D call, was not compared with the DNA. TRBV12-2 is a listed pseudogene. This CDR3 is 17 amino acids long.

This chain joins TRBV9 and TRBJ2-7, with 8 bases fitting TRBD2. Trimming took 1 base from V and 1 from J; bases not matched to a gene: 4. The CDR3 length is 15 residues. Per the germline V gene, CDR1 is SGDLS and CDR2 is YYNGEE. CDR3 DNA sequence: TGTGCCAGCAGCGTACTAGCGGGCCTTTCCTACGAGCAGTACTTC. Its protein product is CASSVLAGLSYEQYF.

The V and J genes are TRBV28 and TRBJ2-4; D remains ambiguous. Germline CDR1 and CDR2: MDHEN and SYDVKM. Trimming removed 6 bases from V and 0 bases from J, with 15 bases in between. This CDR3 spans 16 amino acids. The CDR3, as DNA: TGTGCCAGCAGCCCGATAAATTTTCTAGCCAAAAACATTCAGTACTTC. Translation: CASSPINFLAKNIQYF.

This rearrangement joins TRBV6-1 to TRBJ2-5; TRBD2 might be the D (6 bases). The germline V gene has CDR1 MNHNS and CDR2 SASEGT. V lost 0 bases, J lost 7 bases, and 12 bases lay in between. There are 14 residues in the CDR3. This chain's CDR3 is CASSEAPGDGTQYF. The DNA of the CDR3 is TGTGCCAGCAGTGAAGCGCCGGGGGATGGGACCCAGTACTTC.

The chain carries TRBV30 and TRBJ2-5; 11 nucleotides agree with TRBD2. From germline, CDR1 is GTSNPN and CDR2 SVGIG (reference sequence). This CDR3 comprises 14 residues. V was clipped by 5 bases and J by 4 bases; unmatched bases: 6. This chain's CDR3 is CAWALAGGSETQYF. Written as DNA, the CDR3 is TGTGCCTGGGCCCTAGCGGGAGGTTCAGAGACCCAGTACTTC.

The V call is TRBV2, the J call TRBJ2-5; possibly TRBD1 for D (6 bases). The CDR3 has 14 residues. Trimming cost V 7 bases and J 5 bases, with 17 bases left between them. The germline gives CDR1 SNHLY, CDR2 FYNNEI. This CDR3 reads CASKSDSQSETQYF. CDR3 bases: TGTGCCAGCAAATCGGACAGTCAGTCGGAGACCCAGTACTTC.

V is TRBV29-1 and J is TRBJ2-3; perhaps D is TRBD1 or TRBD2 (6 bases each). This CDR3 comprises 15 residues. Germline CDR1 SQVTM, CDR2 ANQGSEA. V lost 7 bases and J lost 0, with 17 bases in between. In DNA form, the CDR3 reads TGCAGCGCGAACGAAGGGGGGACGAGCACAGATACGCAGTATTTT. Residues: CSANEGGTSTDTQYF.

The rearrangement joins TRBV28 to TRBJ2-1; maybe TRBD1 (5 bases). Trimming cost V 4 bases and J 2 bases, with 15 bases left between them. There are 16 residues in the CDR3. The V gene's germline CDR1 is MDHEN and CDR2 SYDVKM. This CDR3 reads CASSSMGKGAYNEQFF. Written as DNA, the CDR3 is TGTGCCAGCAGTTCAATGGGTAAAGGGGCCTACAATGAGCAGTTCTTC.

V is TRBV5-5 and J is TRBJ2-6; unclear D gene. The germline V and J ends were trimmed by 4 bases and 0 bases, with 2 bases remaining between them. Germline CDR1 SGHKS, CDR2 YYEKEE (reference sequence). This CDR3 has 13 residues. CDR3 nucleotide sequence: TGTGCCAGCAGCCCCTCTGGGGCCAACGTCCTGACTTTC. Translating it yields CASSPSGANVLTF.

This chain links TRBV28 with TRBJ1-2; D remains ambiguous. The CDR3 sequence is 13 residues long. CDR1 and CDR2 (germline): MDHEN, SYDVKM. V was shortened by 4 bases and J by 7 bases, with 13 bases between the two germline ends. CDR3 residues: CASSSGGIGGYTF. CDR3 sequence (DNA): TGTGCCAGCAGTTCCGGAGGTATTGGTGGCTACACCTTC.